This T cell receptor beta chain was found in a study of OX40 agonist ivuxolimab in advanced cancers. Overall study context: Each dose-escalation patient presented with hepatocellular carcinoma, melanoma, renal cell or head and neck cancer. Findings and limits, study-wide: Also showing low normalized T-cell clonal expansion were some of the nonresponders.

About this clone: Its antigen is undetermined.

Profiled with immunoSEQ multiplex PCR; TCRdb holds only in-frame clones, not every one. This table has roughly 100,000 clones, around 86% appearing once. Autoimmune disease history or systemic immunosuppression led to patient exclusion. Peripheral blood came from all dose cohorts at three timepoints. V lost 0 bases to trimming and J lost 5 bases, with 7 bases between them. CDR3 size: 13 residues. Germline lookup yields CDR1 KGHSH and CDR2 LQKENI. The rearrangement joins TRBV18 to TRBJ2-5; D gene unclear. The specimen comprised CD4+ or CD8+ T cells sorted from blood, sampled in a trial of the OX40 agonist ivuxolimab. This TCR came from an adult with an advanced solid tumor such as melanoma, head and neck, liver or kidney cancer. CDR3 residues: CASSPPDGETQYF. In DNA form, the CDR3 reads TGTGCCAGCTCACCACCTGATGGGGAGACCCAGTACTTC.